Listed below are T cell receptor beta chains from one sample, sequenced in a study of cytomegalovirus exposure and HLA in healthy donors. Here immunoSEQ multiplex PCR was the method, and the copy in TCRdb shows in-frame clones only, minus some. Of 130,000 or so clones listed, under 90% are singletons. Sample: PBMCs. These receptors were taken from a middle-aged woman in good health and CMV-seronegative. The CDR3 runs from the conserved cysteine through the conserved F or W. D genes are given only for firm matches. The size of a clone is reported for some rows only, either as once, few or many, or as a class for expanded clones.

V,D,J,size,DNA,CDR3
TRBV13,TRBD2,TRBJ2-7,-,TGTGCCAGCAGCTTAGTACTAGCGGGAGCCTACGAGCAGTACTTC,CASSLVLAGAYEQYF
TRBV5-1,TRBD1,TRBJ1-4,-,TGCGCCAGCAGCCCCCACACAGGGGGCTGGAATGAAAAACTGTTTTTT,CASSPHTGGWNEKLFF
TRBV9,-,TRBJ1-1,-,TGTGCCAGCAGCCCCCGGACATTGAGTGAAGCTTTCTTT,CASSPRTLSEAFF
TRBV19,TRBD1,TRBJ2-7,-,TGTGCCAGTAGTTCTTCGGATTACAGGGGAGTCGAGCAGTACTTC,CASSSSDYRGVEQYF
TRBV9,-,TRBJ1-4,-,TGTGCCAGTGAACCCGGGACGGGGGTCGGAAAACTGTTTTTT,CASEPGTGVGKLFF
TRBV19,-,TRBJ1-2,-,TGTGCCAGTAGTATTCCAGGACTTAACTATGGCTACACCTTC,CASSIPGLNYGYTF
TRBV5-1,TRBD2,TRBJ2-1,-,TGCGCCAGCAGCGGGGGACTAGCGGGAGTAGGGTCCTACAATGAGCAGTTCTTC,CASSGGLAGVGSYNEQFF
TRBV4-3,TRBD1,TRBJ1-5,few,TGCGCCAGCAGCCAGGACAGGGGGTATCAGCCCCAGCATTTT,CASSQDRGYQPQHF
TRBV25-1,-,TRBJ1-4,-,TGTGCCAGCAGGGGCGGGCCGGAAAAACTGTTTTTT,CASRGGPEKLFF
TRBV15,TRBD2,TRBJ2-7,-,TGTGCCACCAGCAGAGGGCCTTTTTCTAGCGGATCCTACGAGCAGTACTTC,CATSRGPFSSGSYEQYF
TRBV10-2,-,TRBJ1-5,-,TGCGCCAGCAGTGAGTCGGCAGCGTATCAGCCCCAGCATTTT,CASSESAAYQPQHF
TRBV27,TRBD1,TRBJ2-7,few,TGTGCCAGCAGTTTATATACAGGGGTCGGCTACGAGCAGTACTTC,CASSLYTGVGYEQYF
TRBV7-8,-,TRBJ1-1,-,TGTGCCAGCAGCTTATGGGTCAGGGCTGAAGCTTTCTTT,CASSLWVRAEAFF
TRBV6-1,TRBD1,TRBJ1-1,-,TGTGCCAGCAGTGCTGACAGGGGCCCCCTGGCTTTCTTT,CASSADRGPLAFF
TRBV6-6,TRBD1,TRBJ2-7,-,TGTGCCAGCAGTTACTGGGACAGGGCGAGCTCCTACGAGCAGTACTTC,CASSYWDRASSYEQYF
TRBV2,-,TRBJ2-7,-,TGTGCCAGCAGTGAGAGGGCGGTCTACGAGCAGTACTTC,CASSERAVYEQYF
TRBV19,-,TRBJ1-5,-,TGTGCCAGTAGTATTGAAGGGGCAGGTAATCAGCCCCAGCATTTT,CASSIEGAGNQPQHF
TRBV7-9,TRBD1,TRBJ2-7,-,TGTGCCAGCAACATGTTAGGACCCACAGGGGGGCGCGAGCAGTACTTC,CASNMLGPTGGREQYF
TRBV5-1,TRBD1,TRBJ2-7,-,TGCGCCAGCAGCTTGGGTGATTCAGGGGGCAAAAACGAGCAGTACTTC,CASSLGDSGGKNEQYF
TRBV6-1,-,TRBJ2-6,-,TGTGCCAGCAGAGACAACTCTGGGGCCAACGTCCTGACTTTC,CASRDNSGANVLTF
TRBV7-6,TRBD2,TRBJ2-6,-,TGTGCCAGCAGTCCGGAGCTAGCGGTTGGGGCCAACGTCCTGACTTTC,CASSPELAVGANVLTF
TRBV6-5,-,TRBJ1-2,-,TGTGCCAGCAGTTACTCGCTGGAGGCTAACTATGGCTACACCTTC,CASSYSLEANYGYTF
TRBV4-1,-,TRBJ1-1,-,TGCGCCAGCAGCCAAGTTTCAGGGCTGAACACTGAAGCTTTCTTT,CASSQVSGLNTEAFF
TRBV7-9,-,TRBJ2-5,-,TGTGCCAGCAGCTTACTACAGGTCCAAGAGACCCAGTACTTC,CASSLLQVQETQYF
TRBV2,-,TRBJ2-7,-,TGTGCCAGCAGGCGCGGGGCCTACGAGCAGTACTTC,CASRRGAYEQYF
TRBV6-1,TRBD1,TRBJ2-7,-,TGTGCCAGCAGCGCGACAGGGACCTACGAGCAGTACTTC,CASSATGTYEQYF
TRBV9,-,TRBJ2-3,-,TGTGCCAGCAGCGTAGAGGGCGGGGCGAGCACAGATACGCAGTATTTT,CASSVEGGASTDTQYF
TRBV6-1,TRBD1,TRBJ2-3,-,TGTGCCAGCAGAGACAGGGGCGGGGCAGATACGCAGTATTTT,CASRDRGGADTQYF
TRBV7-9,-,TRBJ2-1,-,TGTGCCAGCAGCTTATCTCCTAGCATTTTGTACAATGAGCAGTTCTTC,CASSLSPSILYNEQFF
TRBV7-6,TRBD1,TRBJ2-7,-,TGTGCCAGCAGCTTAGCGGACAGGGGCTACGAGCAGTACTTC,CASSLADRGYEQYF
TRBV7-9,-,TRBJ1-2,-,TGTGCCGGGGCTGCGGCAGGTGGAGCTGGCTACACCTTC,CAGAAAGGAGYTF
TRBV19,-,TRBJ1-3,-,TGTGCCAGTAGTCCTAGCTCTGGAAACACCATATATTTT,CASSPSSGNTIYF
TRBV4-2,TRBD2,TRBJ2-1,-,TGTGCCAGCCCTTTTCAGCGGGAGGTCGACAGCTCCTACAATGAGCAGTTCTTC,CASPFQREVDSSYNEQFF
TRBV4-3,TRBD2,TRBJ2-3,-,TGCGCCAGCAGCCAAGATTTGACTAGCGGGAGGATAGATACGCAGTATTTT,CASSQDLTSGRIDTQYF
TRBV10-1,-,TRBJ2-7,-,TGCGCCAGCAGTGGAGGCAGGGGTAGCTCCTACGAGCAGTACTTC,CASSGGRGSSYEQYF
TRBV5-8,-,TRBJ2-7,few,TGTGCCAGCAGCAAGTACGGGATCTACGAGCAGTACTTC,CASSKYGIYEQYF
TRBV5-8,TRBD1,TRBJ2-7,-,TGTGCCAGCAGCTTGAGTGGGACAGGGGGCGAGCAGTACTTC,CASSLSGTGGEQYF
TRBV5-8,-,TRBJ2-2,-,TGTGCCAGCCGTAGGGCAGGGGTTTTATCCGGGGAGCTGTTTTTT,CASRRAGVLSGELFF
TRBV27,-,TRBJ1-5,-,TGTGCCAGCAGTTTATCGATCGGGTCGCCCCAGCATTTT,CASSLSIGSPQHF
TRBV25-1,TRBD1,TRBJ2-7,few,TGTGCCAGCAGTGAATTGGGGACAGTCTACGAGCAGTACTTC,CASSELGTVYEQYF
TRBV19,-,TRBJ1-1,-,TGTGCCAGTAGTATCTTCGGGTCGACCCCCGAAGCTTTCTTT,CASSIFGSTPEAFF
TRBV21-1,-,TRBJ1-5,-,TGTGCCAGCAGCAAAGCCCCTACCGAGGTAGTTCAGCCCCAGCATTTT,CASSKAPTEVVQPQHF
TRBV27,-,TRBJ2-7,-,TGTGCCAGCAGTCGACATCAGTTGAACTACGAGCAGTACTTC,CASSRHQLNYEQYF
TRBV7-9,TRBD1,TRBJ1-1,-,TGTGCCAGCAGCCCTCGACAGGGGGCGAACACTGAAGCTTTCTTT,CASSPRQGANTEAFF
TRBV30,TRBD1,TRBJ1-6,-,TGTGCCTGGGCACCGGACAGGGCCTCACCCCTCCACTTT,CAWAPDRASPLHF
TRBV4-1,TRBD1,TRBJ1-1,-,TGCGCCAGCAGCCAAGGACAGGGGACGAACACTGAAGCTTTCTTT,CASSQGQGTNTEAFF
TRBV19,TRBD1,TRBJ2-7,once,TGTGCCAGTAGTATAGGACAGGGCACCTACGAGCAGTACTTC,CASSIGQGTYEQYF
TRBV6-5,TRBD2,TRBJ2-5,-,TGTGCCAGCAGTTACTCGGAGGCTAGCGGACGACTGGAGCAGTACTTC,CASSYSEASGRLEQYF
TRBV10-2,-,TRBJ1-1,-,TGCGCCAGCAGAGATCTTCAGGCGAGGAACACTGAAGCTTTCTTT,CASRDLQARNTEAFF
TRBV7-2,-,TRBJ2-6,-,TGTGCCAGCAGACTTAACTCTGGGGCCAACGTCCTGACTTTC,CASRLNSGANVLTF
TRBV4-1,TRBD1,TRBJ2-1,-,TGCGCCAGCAGCCAACCGGGACAGGGTGCGGGTGAGCAGTTCTTC,CASSQPGQGAGEQFF
TRBV5-1,TRBD2,TRBJ2-5,-,TGCGCCAGCAGCTCGTCGGTGCTAGCGGGGGGCCAAGAGACCCAGTACTTC,CASSSSVLAGGQETQYF